This entry features one TCR beta chain sequence. Measured with immunoSEQ multiplex PCR; TCRdb has only the in-frame clones, and not every one. Among about 1.1 million clones listed, approximately 80% were seen once. This specimen comes from a study of shared clonotypes between healthy human individuals. With 6 bases removed from V and 1 base from J, the gap between germline ends came to 12 bases. Germline V gene lookup returns CDR1 MDHEN and CDR2 SYDVKM. The CDR3 is 14 amino acids. The sample consisted of memory CD4+ T cells from PBMCs. Subset given: CD45RA-negative fraction. The clonotype was recovered from a man aged 18-30 years in good health. Some clones in this sample may be carry-over from other donors' samples. The chain links TRBV28 to TRBJ1-1; tentatively, D is TRBD1 (5 bases). CDR3 bases: TGTGCCAGCAGATTGGGGCGGTCGAACACTGAAGCTTTCTTT. This sequence encodes CASRLGRSNTEAFF. The variable domain in full, completed from reference TRBV28 and TRBJ1-1, reads DVKVTQSSRYLVKRTGEKVFLECVQDMDHENMFWYRQDPGLGLRLIYFSYDVKMKEKGDIPEGYSVSREKKERFSLILESASTNQTSMYLCASRLGRSNTEAFFGQGTRLTVV.